This passage covers 21 T cell receptor beta chains from one sample sequenced in a study of OX40 agonist ivuxolimab in advanced cancers. TCRdb's table, derived via immunoSEQ multiplex PCR, lists solely in-frame clones and lacks some. The table records 81,000 or so clones, approximately 94% of them present only once. Sequenced material: CD4+ or CD8+ T cells sorted from blood, taken in a trial of the OX40 agonist ivuxolimab. The origin of the receptors is an adult with an advanced solid tumor such as melanoma, head and neck, liver or kidney cancer.

The chain couples TRBV7-9 to TRBJ2-7; TRBD2 is a possible D gene (7 bases). V shed 5 bases and J shed 4 bases, with 18 bases lying between them. The germline V gene encodes CDR1 SEHNR and CDR2 FQNEAQ (reference sequence). CDR3 length equals 15 residues. CDR3 coding DNA: TGTGCCAGCAGCCCCGTTGGGAGGGGGGAATACGAGCAGTACTTC. As protein: CASSPVGRGEYEQYF.

CDR3 in amino acids: CASSEFWTASTDTQYF. CDR3 nucleotide sequence: TGTGCCAGCAGTGAATTTTGGACAGCTAGCACAGATACGCAGTATTTT. V gene TRBV6-1 combines with J gene TRBJ2-3; TRBD1 is a possible D gene (6 bases). The V gene's germline CDR1 is MNHNS and CDR2 SASEGT. V gave up 2 bases and J gave up 0 bases, with 12 bases separating them. The CDR3 consists of 16 residues.

The rearrangement uses TRBV4-3 and TRBJ1-2; tentative D call: TRBD1 (6 bases). This CDR3 is built from 14 residues. Per germline, CDR1 LGHNA and CDR2 YSLEER. The V end was cut by 0 bases, the J end by 4 bases, with 9 bases between. CDR3 region: CASSQDGGIYGYTF. As DNA, the CDR3 is TGCGCCAGCAGCCAAGATGGGGGCATCTATGGCTACACCTTC.

CDR3 coding DNA: TGTGCCAGCAGTTTCCTTAGCGGGAGAAGTTTAGATACGCAGTATTTT. Its translation is CASSFLSGRSLDTQYF. J is TRBJ2-3 and V is TRBV27, with 9 bases identical to TRBD2. This CDR3 has 16 residues. After removal of 3 bases from V and 5 bases from J, the junction contained 9 bases not matched to a gene. In germline, CDR1 is MNHEY, CDR2 SMNVEV (reference sequence).

The J gene is TRBJ1-2, the V gene TRBV27; 7 nucleotides align to TRBD1. The germline V gene encodes CDR1 MNHEY and CDR2 SMNVEV (reference sequence). V shed 5 bases, J shed 4 bases, and the junction held 10 bases outside the gene matches. The CDR3 extends over 15 amino acids. CDR3 sequence reads: CASSPGTGAGYGYTF. The CDR3 bases are TGTGCCAGCAGTCCAGGAACAGGGGCTGGCTATGGCTACACCTTC.

V gene TRBV6-5 combines with J gene TRBJ1-5, with D possibly matching TRBD1 (5 bases). This CDR3 region has 14 residues. Trimming took 0 bases from V and 4 from J, leaving 7 bases between them. Germline V gene sequence: CDR1 MNHEY, CDR2 SVGAGI. The CDR3 DNA reads TGTGCCAGCAGTTACTCGAGGGGTAATCAGCCCCAGCATTTT. Protein product: CASSYSRGNQPQHF.

CDR3 DNA sequence: TGTGCCAGCAGCTCGGCCCGGACAGGGACCTACGAGCAGTACTTC. This codes for CASSSARTGTYEQYF. The genes are TRBV7-9 and TRBJ2-7; 8 nucleotides match TRBD1. Germline V lookup: CDR1 SEHNR, CDR2 FQNEAQ (reference sequence). This CDR3 has 15 amino acids. V shed 4 bases and J 2 bases; nucleotides not matched to a gene: 7. Combining the CDR3 with reference TRBV7-9 and TRBJ2-7 gives the whole variable domain DTGVSQNPRHKITKRGQNVTFRCDPISEHNRLYWYRQTLGQGPEFLTYFQNEAQLEKSRLLSDRFSAERPKGSFSTLEIQRTEQGDSAMYLCASSSARTGTYEQYFGPGTRLTVT.

This clone was counted a single time. V is TRBV29-1 and J is TRBJ2-7, with D possibly TRBD1 on 6 matching bases. Per the germline V gene, CDR1 is SQVTM and CDR2 is ANQGSEA. This CDR3 region has 11 residues. V was trimmed by 1 base and J by 6 bases, leaving 7 bases between them. The DNA for the CDR3 is TGCAGCGTTGAAGCAGGGGTCGAGCAGTACTTC. Its translation: CSVEAGVEQYF.

This clone was seen only once. V is TRBV9 and J is TRBJ2-3; TRBD2 matches 10 bases. There are 15 residues in the CDR3. Germline CDR1 is SGDLS and CDR2 is YYNGEE. Unmatched junction bases numbered 3, after V lost 0 bases and J lost 5 bases. The CDR3 DNA sequence: TGTGCCAGCAGCGTAGGGCTAGCGGGGGTAGATACGCAGTATTTT. Its protein is CASSVGLAGVDTQYF.

V gene TRBV7-8 combines with J gene TRBJ1-2; a weak D match, TRBD1 (6 bases). Trimming removed 0 bases at V and 4 bases at J, with 9 bases between. This CDR3 spans 14 amino acids. The germline V gene has CDR1 SGHVS and CDR2 FQNEAQ. The CDR3 DNA reads TGTGCCAGCAGCTTAGCTGGGGGGCTCTATGGCTACACCTTC. The encoded protein is CASSLAGGLYGYTF.

J is TRBJ1-2 and V is TRBV6-5; TRBD1 agrees at 8 bases. Germline V CDR1 and CDR2: MNHEY, SVGAGI. The junction had 4 bases not matched to a gene; V was cut back by 8 bases and J by 8 bases. This CDR3 is built from 11 residues. Here the CDR3 DNA reads TGTGCCAGCCAGGGGGCAAGGGGCTACACCTTC. Protein: CASQGARGYTF.

The genes are TRBV9 and TRBJ1-1, with TRBD1 matching 9 bases. Trimming took 1 base from V and 5 from J; bases not matched to a gene: 9. The CDR3 is made up of 16 amino acids. Germline lookup yields CDR1 SGDLS and CDR2 YYNGEE. CDR3 bases: TGTGCCAGCAGCGTACGAAGGGACAGGGAAGGTACTGAAGCTTTCTTT. Encoded protein: CASSVRRDREGTEAFF.

The chain combines TRBV25-1 with TRBJ2-7; TRBD1 aligns across 8 bases. The CDR3 has 16 residues. V lost 4 bases, J lost 1 base, and 9 bases stayed unmatched. Germline lookup yields CDR1 MGHDK and CDR2 SYGVNS. Here the CDR3 reads CASSGLPGQASYEQYF. CDR3 nucleotide sequence: TGTGCCAGCAGTGGTCTACCGGGACAGGCTTCCTACGAGCAGTACTTC.

The chain links TRBV7-9 to TRBJ2-1; TRBD1 might be the D (6 bases). Germline-derived CDR1 and CDR2 are SEHNR and FQNEAQ (reference sequence). The CDR3 contains 17 residues. Deletions cut 3 bases from V and 8 bases from J, with 23 bases between. The CDR3 region is CASSFRQDLLRVHEQFF. The CDR3 nucleotides read TGTGCCAGCAGCTTCCGACAGGACCTCTTGAGAGTCCATGAGCAGTTCTTC.

V usage is TRBV6-5 and J usage is TRBJ2-2; TRBD2 agrees at 10 bases. Trimming took 6 bases from V and 0 from J; bases not matched to a gene: 1. In germline, CDR1 is MNHEY, CDR2 SVGAGI. This CDR3 contains 15 residues. In DNA form, the CDR3 reads TGTGCCAGCAGCGGACTAGCGGCGAACACCGGGGAGCTGTTTTTT. Residues: CASSGLAANTGELFF.

The CDR3 loop reads CASSLAPRSNQPQHF. CDR3 bases: TGTGCCAGCAGCTTAGCCCCCCGCAGCAATCAGCCCCAGCATTTT. V gene TRBV7-6 combines with J gene TRBJ1-5, with D uncertain. The CDR3 consists of 15 residues. V was clipped by 0 bases and J by 1 base, with 7 bases between them. Germline CDR1 and CDR2: SGHVS and FNYEAQ. Combining the CDR3 with reference TRBV7-6 and TRBJ1-5 gives the whole variable domain GAGVSQSPRYKVTKRGQDVALRCDPISGHVSLYWYRQALGQGPEFLTYFNYEAQQDKSGLPNDRFSAERPEGSISTLTIQRTEQRDSAMYRCASSLAPRSNQPQHFGDGTRLSIL.

This clone was seen only once. The V and J genes are TRBV16 and TRBJ2-7; D call uncertain. The CDR3 runs 13 residues. V was pared by 2 bases and J by 3 bases, with 8 bases between. Germline lookup yields CDR1 KGHSY and CDR2 FQNENV. The CDR3 region is CASSQNLIYEQYF. The CDR3, as DNA: TGTGCCAGCAGCCAAAACCTTATCTACGAGCAGTACTTC.

This clone was recorded once. This chain connects TRBV4-2 to TRBJ2-1; TRBD2 agrees at 8 bases. The CDR3 spans 17 residues. Per germline, CDR1 LGHNA and CDR2 YNFKEQ. Trimming removed 4 bases from V and 7 bases from J; junction bases left unmatched: 15. CDR3 bases: TGTGCCAGCAGCCCCTTCGGCCGGGAGGGGCCTTTGAATGAGCAGTTCTTC. As protein: CASSPFGREGPLNEQFF.

This clone has just a few counts. The chain recombines TRBV7-9 with TRBJ2-1; 10 bases are a match to TRBD1. The CDR3 extends over 15 amino acids. V trimming: 5 bases; J trimming: 5 bases; junction bases outside the gene matches: 6. CDR1 SEHNR and CDR2 FQNEAQ come from the germline V gene (reference sequence). The CDR3 DNA reads TGTGCCAGCAGCCCCCCCGGGACAGGGGACAATGAGCAGTTCTTC. Protein: CASSPPGTGDNEQFF.

The chain links TRBV2 to TRBJ1-4, with D maybe TRBD1 (5 bases). Trimming shortened V by 2 bases and J by 3 bases, and 13 bases separated the two germline ends. This CDR3 is 16 amino acids long. The germline V gene encodes CDR1 SNHLY and CDR2 FYNNEI. The CDR3 reads CASSEFAETANEKLFF. The DNA for the CDR3 is TGTGCCAGCAGTGAATTTGCAGAGACAGCTAATGAAAAACTGTTTTTT.

The chain combines TRBV19 with TRBJ2-3; possibly TRBD1 for D (6 bases). Trimming took off 5 bases at V and 5 bases at J, with 14 bases between the two ends. CDR1 LNHDA and CDR2 SQIVND come from the germline V gene (reference sequence). The CDR3 totals 14 residues. This CDR3 is CASSLQGVGDTQYF. The CDR3 coding sequence is TGTGCCAGTAGTCTACAGGGCGTCGGAGATACGCAGTATTTT.